This TCR beta chain was sequenced for a study of T cells in Graves' hyperthyroidism and ophthalmopathy. This CDR3 is built from 13 residues. Germline V lookup: CDR1 SGHRS, CDR2 YFSETQ. Trimming left V 3 bases short and J 1 base short, with 7 bases between. Amplified TCR beta CDR3 regions came from RNA transcripts. HTBI primers were employed in a first-round RT-PCR of the TCR CDR3. TCRdb recomputed calls from the multiplex PCR reads with MiXCR, one row per CDR3 protein. Seen here are tens of thousands of distinct CDR3 sequences, approximately 53% observed once, and the top ten hold 3% to 4%. The sequence was collected from a woman aged 55-70 years with Graves' ophthalmopathy. The sequenced material came from blood. V and J are TRBV5-1 and TRBJ1-2, with D possibly TRBD1 on 5 matching bases. The CDR3 loop is CASSWDGNYGYTF. The CDR3 DNA reads TGCGCCAGCAGCTGGGACGGTAACTATGGCTACACCTTC.